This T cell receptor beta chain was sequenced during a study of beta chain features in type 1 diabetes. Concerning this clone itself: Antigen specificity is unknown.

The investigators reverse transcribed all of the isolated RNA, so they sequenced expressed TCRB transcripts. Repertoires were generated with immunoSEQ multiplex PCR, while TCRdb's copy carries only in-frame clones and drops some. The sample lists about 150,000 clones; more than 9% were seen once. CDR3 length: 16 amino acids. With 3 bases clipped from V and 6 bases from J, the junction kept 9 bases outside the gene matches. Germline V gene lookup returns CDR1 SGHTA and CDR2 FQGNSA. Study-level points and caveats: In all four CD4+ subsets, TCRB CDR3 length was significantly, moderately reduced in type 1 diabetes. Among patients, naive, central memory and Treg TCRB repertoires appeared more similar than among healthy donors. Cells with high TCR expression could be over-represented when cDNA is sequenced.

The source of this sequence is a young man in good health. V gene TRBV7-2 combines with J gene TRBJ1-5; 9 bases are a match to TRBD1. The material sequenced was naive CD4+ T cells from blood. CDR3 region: CASSFSLGQGIQPQHF. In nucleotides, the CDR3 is TGTGCCAGCAGCTTCTCCCTCGGACAGGGGATTCAGCCCCAGCATTTT. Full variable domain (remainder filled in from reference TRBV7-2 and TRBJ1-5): GAGVSQSPSNKVTEKGKDVELRCDPISGHTALYWYRQSLGQGLEFLIYFQGNSAPDKSGLPSDRFSAERTGGSVSTLTIQRTQQEDSAVYLCASSFSLGQGIQPQHFGDGTRLSIL.